The 30 T cell receptor beta chains presented below share a single source sample, sequenced in a study of Ad26.COV2.S vaccination and SARS-CoV-2 variants listed by TCRdb under 2021. In the paper's terms, the treatment or condition label means: about 20 received Ad26.COV2.S at low or high dose, single or two shots; roughly five received placebo; per-sample allocation not given. Repertoires of vaccine and placebo recipients were sequenced from samples collected on day 63 after the first injection. The receptor library was made with the immunoSEQ multiplex PCR assay. The immuneACCESS repertoire file appears here via TCRdb, limited to in-frame rearrangements. These files lack a portion of the clones; in checked studies, under half of the deficit traces to unresolved V genes, and the cause of the others is not known. For this sample there are about 680,000 clones; around 92% appear just once. The top ten hold over 1.3% of the sample.

The sample here was peripheral blood, taken in a trial of Ad26.COV2.S vaccine versus placebo. The receptor set was obtained from a person aged 18-65 years who received the Ad26.COV2.S COVID-19 vaccine or a placebo.

The chain links TRBV27 to TRBJ2-7, with TRBD1 identical over 8 bases. Germline-derived CDR1 and CDR2 are MNHEY and SMNVEV (reference sequence). The CDR3 spans 14 residues. V lost 3 bases to trimming and J lost 1 base; unmatched junction nucleotides: 2. This CDR3 is CASSFGTGSYEQYF. In DNA, the CDR3 is TGTGCCAGCAGTTTCGGGACAGGATCCTACGAGCAGTACTTC.

The rearrangement uses TRBV15 and TRBJ2-1; 9 nucleotides line up with TRBD2. From germline, CDR1 is LNHNV and CDR2 YYDKDF (reference sequence). The CDR3 runs to 15 residues. Trimming removed 1 base from V and 6 bases from J; junction bases left unmatched: 4. CDR3 protein: CATSRVAGVVNEQFF. CDR3 nucleotide sequence: TGTGCCACCAGCAGAGTAGCGGGAGTGGTCAATGAGCAGTTCTTC.

V and J are TRBV7-6 and TRBJ1-3; 8 bases map to TRBD1. Germline loops: CDR1 SGHVS, CDR2 FNYEAQ. The CDR3 sequence is 15 residues long. V trimming: 3 bases; J trimming: 4 bases; junction bases outside the gene matches: 5. The CDR3 sequence: CASSFATGVGNTIYF. The CDR3 DNA sequence: TGTGCCAGCAGCTTCGCGACAGGGGTGGGAAACACCATATATTTT.

The chain has TRBV11-2 and TRBJ2-1, with 10 bases matching TRBD1. The CDR3 has 15 amino acids. V shed 3 bases and J 8 bases; nucleotides not matched to a gene: 7. Germline values: CDR1 SGHAT, CDR2 FQNNGV. Written as DNA, the CDR3 is TGTGCCAGCAGCTTGGAAGGGACAGGGGATTATGAGCAGTTCTTC. This encodes CASSLEGTGDYEQFF. The complete variable domain, with remaining parts taken from reference TRBV11-2 and TRBJ2-1, reads EAGVAQSPRYKIIEKRQSVAFWCNPISGHATLYWYQQILGQGPKLLIQFQNNGVVDDSQLPKDRFSAERLKGVDSTLKIQPAKLEDSAVYLCASSLEGTGDYEQFFGPGTRLTVL.

The rearrangement links TRBV5-1 to TRBJ1-4, with 9 bases matching TRBD1. CDR3 length equals 16 residues. Germline CDR1 reads SGHRS; CDR2 reads YFSETQ. J gave up 1 base and V 0 bases, and 1 base lay outside the gene matches. The CDR3 nucleotides read TGCGCCAGCAGCTTGGCGGACAGGGGAACTAATGAAAAACTGTTTTTT. Translating it yields CASSLADRGTNEKLFF.

The chain carries TRBV3-1 (or the pseudogene TRBV3-2) and TRBJ2-5; 8 nucleotides align to TRBD2. The CDR3 covers 16 residues. V was pared by 2 bases and J by 2 bases, with 7 bases of the junction left unmatched. Germline V gene sequence: CDR1 LGHDT, CDR2 YNNKEL (reference sequence). This CDR3 is CASSQSRSSGQETQYF. Here the CDR3 DNA reads TGTGCCAGCAGCCAAAGTCGGTCTAGCGGGCAAGAGACCCAGTACTTC.

V gene TRBV10-1 combines with J gene TRBJ2-7, with D perhaps matching TRBD1 or TRBD2 (5 bases each). V lost 5 bases to trimming and J lost 10 bases, with 21 bases between them. The CDR3 length is 14 residues. Germline loops: CDR1 WNHNN, CDR2 SYGVQD (reference sequence). CDR3 bases: TGCGCCAGCAGTCCCCCCGACGGGGCCCCTGATCAGTACTTC. This gives the protein CASSPPDGAPDQYF.

This rearrangement joins TRBV10-1 to TRBJ2-1; D is unclear. V lost 2 bases to trimming and J lost 5 bases, with 13 bases between them. CDR3 length: 15 residues. The germline V gene has CDR1 WNHNN and CDR2 SYGVQD (reference sequence). The CDR3 spells CASSERATTDNEQFF. The DNA of the CDR3 is TGCGCCAGCAGTGAGAGGGCTACTACCGACAATGAGCAGTTCTTC.

V usage is TRBV7-2 and J usage is TRBJ1-1, with TRBD1 as a possible D gene (5 bases). The CDR3 sequence is 15 residues long. V shed 2 bases and J shed 3 bases, with 13 bases lying between them. Germline CDR1 reads SGHTA; CDR2 reads FQGNSA. The CDR3 sequence is CASSLWGMGDTEAFF. CDR3 sequence (DNA): TGTGCCAGCAGCTTATGGGGCATGGGGGACACTGAAGCTTTCTTT.

V gene TRBV7-2 combines with J gene TRBJ1-3; D gene uncertain. Germline CDR1 is SGHTA and CDR2 is FQGNSA. V shed 2 bases and J shed 0 bases, with 11 bases lying between them. The CDR3 loop spans 16 amino acids. The CDR3: CASSLSGGPSGNTIYF. CDR3 nucleotide sequence: TGTGCCAGCAGCTTAAGTGGCGGCCCCTCTGGAAACACCATATATTTT. Supplemented by reference TRBV7-2 and TRBJ1-3, the full variable domain reads GAGVSQSPSNKVTEKGKDVELRCDPISGHTALYWYRQSLGQGLEFLIYFQGNSAPDKSGLPSDRFSAERTGGSVSTLTIQRTQQEDSAVYLCASSLSGGPSGNTIYFGEGSWLTVV.

This clone was found once. The chain is built from TRBV24-1 and TRBJ1-2; D is uncertain. V lost 4 bases to trimming and J lost 5 bases, with 13 bases between them. CDR1 is KGHDR and CDR2 is SFDVKD in the germline V gene. CDR3 length: 14 amino acids. The CDR3 loop reads CATSDARTVYGYTF. CDR3 coding DNA: TGTGCCACCAGTGACGCAAGGACGGTTTATGGCTACACCTTC.

The sample holds one count of this clone. The chain couples TRBV12-3 or TRBV12-4 to TRBJ2-2; D possibly uses TRBD1 or TRBD2 (5 bases each). This CDR3 is built from 13 residues. Trimming stripped 8 bases from V and 7 bases from J, with 14 bases between. The CDR3 DNA reads TGTGCCAGCCGGGACCAGGCGTACGGGGAGCTGTTTTTT. It is translated as CASRDQAYGELFF.

The J gene is TRBJ2-7, the V gene TRBV5-1; D is unclear. Germline V gene data show CDR1 as SGHRS and CDR2 as YFSETQ. Deletions cut 2 bases from V and 4 bases from J, with 13 bases between. The CDR3 has 14 residues. The CDR3 loop is CASSLDRGTYEQYF. CDR3 sequence (DNA): TGCGCCAGCAGCTTAGACCGAGGAACTTACGAGCAGTACTTC. Filled out from reference TRBV5-1 and TRBJ2-7, the complete variable domain reads KAGVTQTPRYLIKTRGQQVTLSCSPISGHRSVSWYQQTPGQGLQFLFEYFSETQRNKGNFPGRFSGRQFSNSRSEMNVSTLELGDSALYLCASSLDRGTYEQYFGPGTRLTVT.

The V and J genes are TRBV5-5 and TRBJ1-3, with 7 bases aligning to TRBD1. The V and J ends lost 4 bases and 1 base, in that order; junction bases with no gene match: 8. Per germline, CDR1 SGHKS and CDR2 YYEKEE (reference sequence). This CDR3 spans 16 amino acids. CDR3 coding DNA: TGTGCCAGCAGCGTTGCCACAGGGGAGTCTGGAAACACCATATATTTT. Its protein is CASSVATGESGNTIYF.

The chain links TRBV7-2 to TRBJ2-1; D perhaps matches TRBD1 (6 bases). The germline gives CDR1 SGHTA, CDR2 FQGNSA. Trimming stripped 2 bases from V and 0 bases from J, with 14 bases between. The CDR3 has 17 amino acids. For the CDR3, the DNA is TGTGCCAGCAGCTTAAGGGACAAGACTTACTCCTACAATGAGCAGTTCTTC. This encodes CASSLRDKTYSYNEQFF.

CDR3 protein: CASSSTGELFF. The CDR3 region has the DNA TGTGCCAGCAGCTCAACCGGGGAGCTGTTTTTT. This chain uses TRBV5-5 with TRBJ2-2; D is uncertain. V was shortened by 3 bases and J by 5 bases, with 2 bases between the two germline ends. The CDR3 runs to 11 residues. Germline CDR1 SGHKS, CDR2 YYEKEE (reference sequence).

The chain uses TRBV4-3 and TRBJ2-7, with D tentatively TRBD1 (5 bases). Trimming left V 0 bases short and J 3 bases short, with 12 bases between. The CDR3 is 15 residues long. The germline V gene encodes CDR1 LGHNA and CDR2 YSLEER. CDR3 nucleotide sequence: TGCGCCAGCAGCCAAGAACAGGCCACAAACTACGAGCAGTACTTC. This gives the protein CASSQEQATNYEQYF.

The chain is built from TRBV6-5 and TRBJ2-1; D gene unclear. This CDR3 has 14 residues. With 2 bases removed from V and 4 bases from J, the gap between germline ends came to 9 bases. The germline gives CDR1 MNHEY, CDR2 SVGAGI. The CDR3 coding sequence is TGTGCCAGCAGTTACGCGTGGGGTTACAATGAGCAGTTCTTC. It specifies CASSYAWGYNEQFF.

This rearrangement joins TRBV7-8 to TRBJ2-5; 7 nucleotides line up with TRBD1. The CDR3 has 14 amino acids. Germline V gene data show CDR1 as SGHVS and CDR2 as FQNEAQ. J was trimmed by 2 bases and V by 4 bases; bases with no gene match: 4. CDR3 region: CASSYGTVQETQYF. CDR3 nucleotides: TGTGCCAGCAGCTACGGGACAGTTCAAGAGACCCAGTACTTC.

The gene calls are TRBV5-5 and TRBJ2-7; the D gene is possibly TRBD1 (6 bases). The CDR3 spans 14 residues. V was cut by 4 bases and J by 5 bases, with 16 bases left in between. Germline V gene data show CDR1 as SGHKS and CDR2 as YYEKEE (reference sequence). The CDR3 coding sequence is TGTGCCAGCAGCCTAGGACAGTTGCGGGACGAGCAGTACTTC. As protein: CASSLGQLRDEQYF.

The chain links TRBV6-2 or TRBV6-3 to TRBJ2-7; 11 positions agree with TRBD2. The CDR3 consists of 14 residues. V lost 5 bases and J lost 5; bases outside the gene matches: 5. The germline gives CDR1 MNHEY, CDR2 SVGEGT. The CDR3 DNA follows: TGTGCCAGCAGTCGCGCTAGCGGGGGGAACGAGCAGTACTTC. Its protein product is CASSRASGGNEQYF.

This clone was counted between two and nine times. CDR3 coding DNA: TGTGCCAGCTCACCTAATCCCGGGACAGGGGGTTCCCTTGGGGGCTACACCTTC. This gives the protein CASSPNPGTGGSLGGYTF. The J gene is TRBJ1-2, the V gene TRBV18, with 11 bases lining up with TRBD1. V was clipped by 3 bases and J by 8 bases; unmatched bases: 17. The CDR3 is made up of 18 amino acids. Germline CDR1 and CDR2: KGHSH and LQKENI.

V is TRBV14 and J is TRBJ2-2, with D hard to call. Trimming took 5 bases from V and 1 from J, leaving 8 bases between them. Germline assignment: CDR1 SGHDN and CDR2 FVKESK. The CDR3 is made up of 14 amino acids. CDR3 nucleotide sequence: TGTGCCAGCAGCTGGCGGAGGAACACCGGGGAGCTGTTTTTT. Amino acid sequence: CASSWRRNTGELFF.

This chain links TRBV7-2 with TRBJ1-3, with D hard to call. Germline V CDR1 and CDR2: SGHTA, FQGNSA. There are 11 residues in the CDR3. V lost 4 bases and J lost 4, with 2 bases in between. CDR3 loop: CASSSGNTIYF. In nucleotides, the CDR3 is TGTGCCAGCAGCTCGGGAAACACCATATATTTT.

Remarks on this clone: Other DNA sequences within the sample encode an identical CDR3. The chain joins TRBV7-3 to TRBJ2-2; D may be TRBD1 (6 bases). The CDR3 loop spans 15 amino acids. V lost 4 bases, J lost 0 bases, and 9 bases lay in between. Germline V gene lookup returns CDR1 SGHTA and CDR2 FQGTGA. CDR3 DNA sequence: TGTGCCAGCAGCTCCAGGGGACCGAACACCGGGGAGCTGTTTTTT. This encodes CASSSRGPNTGELFF.

This chain links TRBV6-4 with TRBJ2-3; D possibly corresponds to TRBD1 (5 bases). Germline V gene data show CDR1 as MRHNA and CDR2 as SNTAGT. V was cut by 3 bases and J by 3 bases, with 7 bases left in between. The CDR3 runs 13 residues. The CDR3 sequence is CASSEGDTDTQYF. The CDR3, as DNA: TGTGCCAGCAGTGAAGGGGATACAGATACGCAGTATTTT.

This clone has more than one count but fewer than ten. The chain links TRBV7-2 to TRBJ2-5; the D is unclear. Germline CDR1 and CDR2: SGHTA and FQGNSA. The length of the CDR3 is 15 residues. The V end was cut by 3 bases, the J end by 4 bases, with 15 bases between. The CDR3, as DNA: TGTGCCAGCAGCTTCACCGGACGTGCTGGAGAGACCCAGTACTTC. Its protein product is CASSFTGRAGETQYF.

As regards this clone: This sample also contains other DNA sequences that code for the same CDR3. The CDR3 reads CASSLNQPQHF. CDR3 DNA: TGTGCCAGCAGTCTTAATCAGCCCCAGCATTTT. The chain links TRBV6-5 to TRBJ1-5; D unclear. V was pared by 5 bases and J by 4 bases, with 3 bases between. The CDR3 spans 11 residues. Per the germline V gene, CDR1 is MNHEY and CDR2 is SVGAGI.

The CDR3 spells CASSTTGELFF. The CDR3 coding sequence is TGTGCCAGCAGCACAACCGGGGAGCTGTTTTTT. The gene calls are TRBV25-1 and TRBJ2-2; D ambiguous. The CDR3 runs 11 residues. From germline, CDR1 is MGHDK and CDR2 SYGVNS. V was shortened by 6 bases and J by 5 bases, with 4 bases between the two germline ends.

The chain joins TRBV18 to TRBJ2-3; TRBD1 might be the D (5 bases). The CDR3 runs 16 residues. The germline gives CDR1 KGHSH, CDR2 LQKENI. The V end lost 1 base, the J end lost 2 bases, and 13 bases lay between the germline ends. CDR3 coding DNA: TGTGCCAGCTCACCACAGTCAGGGTCTTTCACAGATACGCAGTATTTT. Translation: CASSPQSGSFTDTQYF. The full variable domain, with the rest looked up from reference TRBV18 and TRBJ2-3, is NAGVMQNPRHLVRRRGQEARLRCSPMKGHSHVYWYRQLPEEGLKFMVYLQKENIIDESGMPKERFSAEFPKEGPSILRIQQVVRGDSAAYFCASSPQSGSFTDTQYFGPGTRLTVL.